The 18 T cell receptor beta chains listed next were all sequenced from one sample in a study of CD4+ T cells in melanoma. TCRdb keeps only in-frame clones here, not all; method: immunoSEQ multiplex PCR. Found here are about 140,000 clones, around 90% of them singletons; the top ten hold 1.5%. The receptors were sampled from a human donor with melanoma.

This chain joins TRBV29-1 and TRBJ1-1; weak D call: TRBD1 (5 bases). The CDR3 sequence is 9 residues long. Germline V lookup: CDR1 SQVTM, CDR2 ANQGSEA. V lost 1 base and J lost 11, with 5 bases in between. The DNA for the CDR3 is TGCAGCGTTGAAGGGGGGGCTTTCTTT. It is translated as CSVEGGAFF.

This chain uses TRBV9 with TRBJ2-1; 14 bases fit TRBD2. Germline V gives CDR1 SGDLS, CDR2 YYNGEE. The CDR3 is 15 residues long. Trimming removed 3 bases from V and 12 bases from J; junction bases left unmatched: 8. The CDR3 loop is CASSGTSGGTGGQFF. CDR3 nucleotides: TGTGCCAGCAGCGGGACTAGCGGGGGGACTGGAGGGCAGTTCTTC.

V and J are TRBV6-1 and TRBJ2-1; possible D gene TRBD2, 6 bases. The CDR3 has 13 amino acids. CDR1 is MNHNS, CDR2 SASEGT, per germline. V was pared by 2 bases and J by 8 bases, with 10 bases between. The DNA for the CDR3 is TGTGCCAGCAGTGAACGGGAGCGCGATGAGCAGTTCTTC. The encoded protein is CASSERERDEQFF.

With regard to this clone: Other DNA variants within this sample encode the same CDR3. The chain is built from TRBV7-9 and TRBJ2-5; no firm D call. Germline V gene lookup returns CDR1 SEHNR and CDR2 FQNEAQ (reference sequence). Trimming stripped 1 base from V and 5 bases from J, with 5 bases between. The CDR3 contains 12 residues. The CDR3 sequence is CASSLEAETQYF. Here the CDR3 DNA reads TGTGCCAGCAGCTTAGAGGCGGAGACCCAGTACTTC.

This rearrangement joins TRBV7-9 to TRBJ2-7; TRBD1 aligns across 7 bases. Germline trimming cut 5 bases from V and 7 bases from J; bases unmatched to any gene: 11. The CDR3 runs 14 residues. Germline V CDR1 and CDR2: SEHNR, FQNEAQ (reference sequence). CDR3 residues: CASSAGTAKTEQYF. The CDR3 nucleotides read TGTGCCAGCAGCGCCGGGACAGCGAAGACGGAGCAGTACTTC.

The CDR3 reads CASSLTLRGEQFF. The DNA for the CDR3 is TGCGCCAGCAGCTTGACCCTCCGCGGCGAGCAGTTCTTC. The chain carries TRBV5-1 and TRBJ2-1, with unresolved D. Trimming stripped 1 base from V and 10 bases from J, with 12 bases between. This CDR3 region has 13 residues. Germline assignment: CDR1 SGHRS and CDR2 YFSETQ.

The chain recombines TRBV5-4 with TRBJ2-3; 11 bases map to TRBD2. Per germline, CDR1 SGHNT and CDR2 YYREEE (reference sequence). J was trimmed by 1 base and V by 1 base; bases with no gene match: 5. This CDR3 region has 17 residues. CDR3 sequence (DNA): TGTGCCAGCAGCTTGCGGCTAGCGGGGGGACGCACAGATACGCAGTATTTT. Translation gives CASSLRLAGGRTDTQYF.

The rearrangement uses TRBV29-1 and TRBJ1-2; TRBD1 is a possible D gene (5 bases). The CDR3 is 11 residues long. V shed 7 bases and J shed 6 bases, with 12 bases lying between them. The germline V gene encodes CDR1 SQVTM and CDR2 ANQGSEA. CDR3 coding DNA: TGCAGCGCCCGGGGGAGCAATGGCTACACCTTC. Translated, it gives CSARGSNGYTF. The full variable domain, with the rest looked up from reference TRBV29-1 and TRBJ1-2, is SAVISQKPSRDICQRGTSLTIQCQVDSQVTMMFWYRQQPGQSLTLIATANQGSEATYESGFVIDKFPISRPNLTFSTLTVSNMSPEDSSIYLCSARGSNGYTFGSGTRLTVV.

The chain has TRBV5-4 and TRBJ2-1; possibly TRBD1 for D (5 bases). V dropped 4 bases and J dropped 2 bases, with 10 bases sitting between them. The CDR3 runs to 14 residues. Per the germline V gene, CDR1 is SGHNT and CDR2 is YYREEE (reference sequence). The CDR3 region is CASSPSGTYNEQFF. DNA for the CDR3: TGTGCCAGCAGCCCCTCAGGGACCTACAATGAGCAGTTCTTC. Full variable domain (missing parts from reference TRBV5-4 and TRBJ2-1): ETGVTQSPTHLIKTRGQQVTLRCSSQSGHNTVSWYQQALGQGPQFIFQYYREEENGRGNFPPRFSGLQFPNYSSELNVNALELDDSALYLCASSPSGTYNEQFFGPGTRLTVL.

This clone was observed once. CDR3 coding DNA: TGTGCCAGTAGTGAACAGGTGAACACTGAAGCTTTCTTT. Translated, it gives CASSEQVNTEAFF. The V and J genes are TRBV19 and TRBJ1-1; possibly TRBD1 for D (5 bases). Germline V CDR1 and CDR2: LNHDA, SQIVND (reference sequence). Between the trimmed V and J ends, which lost 5 bases and 0 bases, there was a span of 7 bases. The CDR3 totals 13 residues. Based on the CDR3 plus reference TRBV19 and TRBJ1-1, the full variable domain is DGGITQSPKYLFRKEGQNVTLSCEQNLNHDAMYWYRQDPGQGLRLIYYSQIVNDFQKGDIAEGYSVSREKKESFPLTVTSAQKNPTAFYLCASSEQVNTEAFFGQGTRLTVV.

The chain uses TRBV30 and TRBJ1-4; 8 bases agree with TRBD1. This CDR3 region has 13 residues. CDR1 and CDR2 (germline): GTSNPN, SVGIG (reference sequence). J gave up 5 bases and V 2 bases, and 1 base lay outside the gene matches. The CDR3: CAWSYRGNEKLFF. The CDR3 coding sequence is TGTGCCTGGAGTTACAGGGGGAATGAAAAACTGTTTTTT.

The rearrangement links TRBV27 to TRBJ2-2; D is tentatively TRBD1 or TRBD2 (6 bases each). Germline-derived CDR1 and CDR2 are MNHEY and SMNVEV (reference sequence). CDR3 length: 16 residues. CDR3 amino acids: CVTGRPGMGNTGELFF. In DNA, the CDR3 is TGTGTCACAGGGAGGCCAGGGATGGGGAACACCGGGGAGCTGTTTTTT.

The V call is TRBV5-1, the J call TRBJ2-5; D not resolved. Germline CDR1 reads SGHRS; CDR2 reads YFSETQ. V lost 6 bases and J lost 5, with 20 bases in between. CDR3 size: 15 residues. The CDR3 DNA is TGCGCCAGCACGAAAGCACGTGGGCTCAGTGAGACCCAGTACTTC. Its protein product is CASTKARGLSETQYF.

The CDR3 region is CASSSGNSDRGYEQYF. The DNA of the CDR3 is TGCGCCAGCAGCTCCGGAAACTCGGACAGGGGATACGAGCAGTACTTC. The chain combines TRBV5-1 with TRBJ2-7; TRBD1 matches at 9 bases. The junction had 11 bases not matched to a gene; V was cut back by 3 bases and J by 4 bases. The germline CDR1 and CDR2 sequences are SGHRS and YFSETQ. This CDR3 has 16 amino acids.

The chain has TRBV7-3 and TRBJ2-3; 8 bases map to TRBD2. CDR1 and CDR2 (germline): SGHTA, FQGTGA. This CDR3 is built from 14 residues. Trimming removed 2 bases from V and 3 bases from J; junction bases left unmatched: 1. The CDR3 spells CASSLAGGTDTQYF. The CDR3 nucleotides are TGTGCCAGCAGCTTAGCGGGGGGTACAGATACGCAGTATTTT.

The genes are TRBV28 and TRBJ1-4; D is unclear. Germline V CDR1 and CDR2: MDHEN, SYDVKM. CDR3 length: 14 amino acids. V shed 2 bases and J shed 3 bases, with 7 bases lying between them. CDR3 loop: CASSLSPANEKLFF. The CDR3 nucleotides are TGTGCCAGCAGTTTAAGTCCAGCTAATGAAAAACTGTTTTTT.

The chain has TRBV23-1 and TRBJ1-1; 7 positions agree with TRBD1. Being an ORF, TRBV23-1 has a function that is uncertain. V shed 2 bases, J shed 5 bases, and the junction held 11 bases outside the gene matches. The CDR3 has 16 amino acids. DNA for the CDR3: TGCGCCAGCAGTCAACCGCCCTCAACAGGGGTAACTGAAGCTTTCTTT. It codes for CASSQPPSTGVTEAFF.

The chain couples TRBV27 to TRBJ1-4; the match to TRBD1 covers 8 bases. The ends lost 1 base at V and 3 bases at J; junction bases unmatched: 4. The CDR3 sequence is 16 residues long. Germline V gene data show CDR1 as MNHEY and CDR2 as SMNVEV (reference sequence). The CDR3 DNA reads TGTGCCAGCAGTTTATACGGGACAGGAGCTAATGAAAAACTGTTTTTT. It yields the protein CASSLYGTGANEKLFF.